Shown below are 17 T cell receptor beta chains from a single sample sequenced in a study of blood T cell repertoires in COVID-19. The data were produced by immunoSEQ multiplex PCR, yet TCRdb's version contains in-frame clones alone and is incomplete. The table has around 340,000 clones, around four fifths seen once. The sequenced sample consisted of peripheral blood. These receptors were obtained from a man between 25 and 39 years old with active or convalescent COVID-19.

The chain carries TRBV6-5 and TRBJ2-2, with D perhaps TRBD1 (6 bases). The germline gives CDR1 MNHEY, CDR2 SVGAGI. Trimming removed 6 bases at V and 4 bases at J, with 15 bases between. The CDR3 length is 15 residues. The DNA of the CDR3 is TGTGCCAGCAGGGGGCAGGGGCAGGGCACCGGGGAGCTGTTTTTT. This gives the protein CASRGQGQGTGELFF.

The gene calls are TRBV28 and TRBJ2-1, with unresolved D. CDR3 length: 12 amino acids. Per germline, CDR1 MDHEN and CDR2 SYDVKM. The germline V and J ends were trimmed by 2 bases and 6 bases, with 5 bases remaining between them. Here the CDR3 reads CASSLTSNEQFF. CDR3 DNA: TGTGCCAGCAGTTTAACCAGCAATGAGCAGTTCTTC. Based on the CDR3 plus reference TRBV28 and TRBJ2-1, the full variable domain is DVKVTQSSRYLVKRTGEKVFLECVQDMDHENMFWYRQDPGLGLRLIYFSYDVKMKEKGDIPEGYSVSREKKERFSLILESASTNQTSMYLCASSLTSNEQFFGPGTRLTVL.

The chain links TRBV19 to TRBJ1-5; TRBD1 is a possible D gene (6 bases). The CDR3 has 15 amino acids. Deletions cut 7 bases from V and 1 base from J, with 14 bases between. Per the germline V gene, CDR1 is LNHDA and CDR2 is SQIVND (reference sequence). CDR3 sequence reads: CASKTGTLSNQPQHF. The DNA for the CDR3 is TGTGCCAGTAAAACCGGGACACTAAGCAATCAGCCCCAGCATTTT.

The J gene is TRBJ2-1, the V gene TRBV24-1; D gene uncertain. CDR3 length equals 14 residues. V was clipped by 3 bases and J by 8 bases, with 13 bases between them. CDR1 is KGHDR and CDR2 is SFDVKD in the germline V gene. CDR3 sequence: CATSDLLMGDEQFF. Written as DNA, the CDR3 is TGTGCCACCAGTGATCTCCTGATGGGCGATGAGCAGTTCTTC.

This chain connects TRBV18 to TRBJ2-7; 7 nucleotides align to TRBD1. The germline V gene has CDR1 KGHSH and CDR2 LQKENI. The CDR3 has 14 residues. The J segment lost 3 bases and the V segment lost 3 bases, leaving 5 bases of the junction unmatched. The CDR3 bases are TGTGCCAGCTCACCCCAAGCAGGGGGCTACGAGCAGTACTTC. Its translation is CASSPQAGGYEQYF.

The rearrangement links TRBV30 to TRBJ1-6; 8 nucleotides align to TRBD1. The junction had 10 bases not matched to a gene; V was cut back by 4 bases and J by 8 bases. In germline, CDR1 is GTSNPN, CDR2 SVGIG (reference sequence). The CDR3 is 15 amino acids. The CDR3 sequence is CAWTLSQGGHSPLHF. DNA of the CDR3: TGTGCCTGGACCCTCTCACAGGGGGGTCATTCACCCCTCCACTTT.

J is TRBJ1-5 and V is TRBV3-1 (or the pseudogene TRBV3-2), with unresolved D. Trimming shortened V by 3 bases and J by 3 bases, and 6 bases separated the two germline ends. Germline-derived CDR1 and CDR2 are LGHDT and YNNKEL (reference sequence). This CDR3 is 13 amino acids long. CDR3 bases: TGTGCCAGCAGCCAGTATATCAATCAGCCCCAGCATTTT. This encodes CASSQYINQPQHF.

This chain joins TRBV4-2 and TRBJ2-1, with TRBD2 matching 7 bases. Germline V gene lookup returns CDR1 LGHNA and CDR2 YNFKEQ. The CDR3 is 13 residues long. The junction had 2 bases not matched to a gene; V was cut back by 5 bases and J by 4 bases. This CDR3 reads CASSGGVYNEQFF. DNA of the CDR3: TGTGCCAGCAGCGGGGGGGTTTACAATGAGCAGTTCTTC.

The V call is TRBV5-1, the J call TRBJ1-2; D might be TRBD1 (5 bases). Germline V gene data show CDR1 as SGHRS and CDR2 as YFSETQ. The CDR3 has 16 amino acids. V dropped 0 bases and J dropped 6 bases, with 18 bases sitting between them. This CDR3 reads CASSLVLGPLKDGYTF. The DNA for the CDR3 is TGCGCCAGCAGCTTGGTTTTGGGGCCACTGAAGGATGGCTACACCTTC. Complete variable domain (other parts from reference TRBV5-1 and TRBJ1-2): KAGVTQTPRYLIKTRGQQVTLSCSPISGHRSVSWYQQTPGQGLQFLFEYFSETQRNKGNFPGRFSGRQFSNSRSEMNVSTLELGDSALYLCASSLVLGPLKDGYTFGSGTRLTVV.

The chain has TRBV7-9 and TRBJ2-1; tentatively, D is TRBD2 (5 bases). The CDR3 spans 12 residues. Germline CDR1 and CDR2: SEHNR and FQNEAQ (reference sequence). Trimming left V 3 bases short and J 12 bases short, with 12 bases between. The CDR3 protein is CASSFHRDLQFF. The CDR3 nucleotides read TGTGCCAGCAGCTTTCACCGGGATCTGCAGTTCTTC.

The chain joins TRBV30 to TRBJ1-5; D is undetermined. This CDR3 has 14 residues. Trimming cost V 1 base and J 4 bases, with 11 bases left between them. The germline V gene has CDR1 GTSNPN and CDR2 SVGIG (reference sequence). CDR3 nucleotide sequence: TGTGCCTGGAGTGGAGTAGGCGGAAATCAGCCCCAGCATTTT. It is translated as CAWSGVGGNQPQHF.

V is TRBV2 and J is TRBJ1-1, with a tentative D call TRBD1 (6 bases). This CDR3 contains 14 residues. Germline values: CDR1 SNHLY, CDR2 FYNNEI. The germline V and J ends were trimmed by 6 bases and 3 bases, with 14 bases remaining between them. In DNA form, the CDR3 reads TGTGCCAGCAGGAGACAGGAGTGGGACACTGAAGCTTTCTTT. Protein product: CASRRQEWDTEAFF.

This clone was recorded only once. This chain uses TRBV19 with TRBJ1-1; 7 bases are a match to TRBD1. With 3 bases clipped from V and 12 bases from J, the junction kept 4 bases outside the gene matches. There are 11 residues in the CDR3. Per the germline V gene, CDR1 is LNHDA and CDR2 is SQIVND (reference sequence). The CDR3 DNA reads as TGTGCCAGTAGTATGGACAGGTTACCTTTCTTT. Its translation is CASSMDRLPFF.

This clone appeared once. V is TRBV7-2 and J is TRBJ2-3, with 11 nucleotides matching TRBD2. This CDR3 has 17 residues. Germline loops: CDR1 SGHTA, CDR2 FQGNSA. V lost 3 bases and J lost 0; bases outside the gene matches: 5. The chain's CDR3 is CASSFTSGSSSTDTQYF. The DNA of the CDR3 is TGTGCCAGCAGCTTTACTAGCGGGAGTTCTAGCACAGATACGCAGTATTTT.

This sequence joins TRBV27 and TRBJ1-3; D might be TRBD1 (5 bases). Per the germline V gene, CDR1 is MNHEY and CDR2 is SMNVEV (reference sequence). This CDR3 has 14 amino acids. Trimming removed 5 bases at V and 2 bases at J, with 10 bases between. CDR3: CASSLRGAGNTIYF. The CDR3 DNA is TGTGCCAGCAGTCTCCGGGGGGCTGGAAACACCATATATTTT.

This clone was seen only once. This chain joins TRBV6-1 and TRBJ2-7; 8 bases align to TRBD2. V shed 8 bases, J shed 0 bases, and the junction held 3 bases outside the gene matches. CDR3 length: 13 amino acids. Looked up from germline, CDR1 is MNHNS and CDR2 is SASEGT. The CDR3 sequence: CASRAGASYEQYF. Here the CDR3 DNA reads TGTGCCAGCCGAGCGGGGGCCTCCTACGAGCAGTACTTC.

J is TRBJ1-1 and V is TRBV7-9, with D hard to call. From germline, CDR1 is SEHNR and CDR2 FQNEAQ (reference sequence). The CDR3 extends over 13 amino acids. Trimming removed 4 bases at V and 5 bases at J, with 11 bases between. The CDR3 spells CASSWTGGTEAFF. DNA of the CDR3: TGTGCCAGCAGCTGGACCGGAGGGACTGAAGCTTTCTTT.